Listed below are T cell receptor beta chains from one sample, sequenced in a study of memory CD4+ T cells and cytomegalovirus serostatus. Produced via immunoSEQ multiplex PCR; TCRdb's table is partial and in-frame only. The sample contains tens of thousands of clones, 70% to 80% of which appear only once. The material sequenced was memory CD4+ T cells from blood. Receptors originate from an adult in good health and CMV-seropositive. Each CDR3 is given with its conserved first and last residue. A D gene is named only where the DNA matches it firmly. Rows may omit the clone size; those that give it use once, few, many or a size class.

cdr3_nt: TGTGCCAGCAGTTTGGAAAGGGATCATGAAAAACTGTTTTTT; cdr3_aa: CASSLERDHEKLFF; d_call: NA; clone_size: NA; j_call: TRBJ1-4; v_call: TRBV27
cdr3_nt: TGCAGCGTTTCCGGGACAAATGGAAACACCATATATTTT; cdr3_aa: CSVSGTNGNTIYF; d_call: NA; clone_size: NA; j_call: TRBJ1-3; v_call: TRBV29-1
cdr3_nt: TGCGCCAGCAGCTTTACACTTTCCGGGACACGAGCCTCCAGGGGCCTATACACCTTC; cdr3_aa: CASSFTLSGTRASRGLYTF; d_call: NA; clone_size: NA; j_call: TRBJ1-2; v_call: TRBV5-1
cdr3_nt: TGTGCCAGCAGCCAAGCGGAGGGGGTGGGCTATGGCTACACCTTC; cdr3_aa: CASSQAEGVGYGYTF; d_call: NA; clone_size: NA; j_call: TRBJ1-2; v_call: TRBV4-2
cdr3_nt: TGTGCCAGCAGTTTAAGGGGACAGGGGAAGAACACTGAAGCTTTCTTT; cdr3_aa: CASSLRGQGKNTEAFF; d_call: TRBD1; clone_size: NA; j_call: TRBJ1-1; v_call: TRBV28
cdr3_nt: TGTGCCAGCAGCTTAGTTCCAGGGTCTAGATTCACTGAAGCTTTCTTT; cdr3_aa: CASSLVPGSRFTEAFF; d_call: NA; clone_size: NA; j_call: TRBJ1-1; v_call: TRBV7-2
cdr3_nt: TGTGCCTGGATAATTCGAAGCGGGAGGCCACCTATAACCAATAATGAGCAGTTCTTC; cdr3_aa: CAWIIRSGRPPITNNEQFF; d_call: TRBD2; clone_size: NA; j_call: TRBJ2-1; v_call: TRBV30
cdr3_nt: TGTGCCAGCAGCTTGGCCAACACGGGTGAAGCTTTCTTT; cdr3_aa: CASSLANTGEAFF; d_call: NA; clone_size: few; j_call: TRBJ1-1; v_call: TRBV5-6
cdr3_nt: TGCGCCAGCAGCTCGTCACCGTATCAGCCCCAGCATTTT; cdr3_aa: CASSSSPYQPQHF; d_call: NA; clone_size: few; j_call: TRBJ1-5; v_call: TRBV10-2
cdr3_nt: TGTGCCACCAGCAGAGATCTTCAGGGTGAAGAGACCCAGTACTTC; cdr3_aa: CATSRDLQGEETQYF; d_call: NA; clone_size: NA; j_call: TRBJ2-5; v_call: TRBV15
cdr3_nt: TGCGCCAGCAGCTCTGCTGAGGGGGTGCGTGAAAAACTGTTTTTT; cdr3_aa: CASSSAEGVREKLFF; d_call: NA; clone_size: NA; j_call: TRBJ1-4; v_call: TRBV5-1
cdr3_nt: TGTGCCAGCAGCTTAGATCAATCGGAGCGTGAGCAGTTCTTC; cdr3_aa: CASSLDQSEREQFF; d_call: NA; clone_size: NA; j_call: TRBJ2-1; v_call: TRBV11-3
cdr3_nt: TGTGCCAGCAGCCCCCGACTAGCGTTGGCCTACGAGCAGTACTTC; cdr3_aa: CASSPRLALAYEQYF; d_call: TRBD2; clone_size: NA; j_call: TRBJ2-7; v_call: TRBV7-9
cdr3_nt: TGCGCCAGCAGCTTGGGGACAGTGGGAGAGACCCAGTACTTC; cdr3_aa: CASSLGTVGETQYF; d_call: NA; clone_size: NA; j_call: TRBJ2-5; v_call: TRBV5-1
cdr3_nt: TGTGCCAGCAGTTTCAGTGGCGCAAGGATCCTGCAGTATTTT; cdr3_aa: CASSFSGARILQYF; d_call: NA; clone_size: NA; j_call: TRBJ2-3; v_call: TRBV28
cdr3_nt: TGTGCCAGTAGTATGATCCGGGACACTGAAGCTTTCTTT; cdr3_aa: CASSMIRDTEAFF; d_call: NA; clone_size: NA; j_call: TRBJ1-1; v_call: TRBV19
cdr3_nt: TGTGCCAGCACCTCATATTGGGCGGGGGGCACTGAAGCTTTCTTT; cdr3_aa: CASTSYWAGGTEAFF; d_call: NA; clone_size: NA; j_call: TRBJ1-1; v_call: TRBV11-2
cdr3_nt: TGTGCCAGCAGACCCGGTGTGTTTCGCTCTGGGGCCAACGTCCTGACTTTC; cdr3_aa: CASRPGVFRSGANVLTF; d_call: NA; clone_size: NA; j_call: TRBJ2-6; v_call: TRBV5-8
cdr3_nt: TGTGCCAGCAGCTTTTCGGACAGGGGCTCTGGAAACACCATATATTTT; cdr3_aa: CASSFSDRGSGNTIYF; d_call: TRBD1; clone_size: NA; j_call: TRBJ1-3; v_call: TRBV7-9
cdr3_nt: TGTGCTAGCAGCCCCCGGGGTAGCCTCGAGCAGTACTTC; cdr3_aa: CASSPRGSLEQYF; d_call: NA; clone_size: NA; j_call: TRBJ2-7; v_call: TRBV7-7
cdr3_nt: TGTGCCAGCAGTCCCCGAGGGGGCTATGGCTACACCTTC; cdr3_aa: CASSPRGGYGYTF; d_call: NA; clone_size: NA; j_call: TRBJ1-2; v_call: TRBV28
cdr3_nt: TGTGCCAGCAGTCGGGACAGGGGTGGCAATGAGCAGTTCTTC; cdr3_aa: CASSRDRGGNEQFF; d_call: TRBD1; clone_size: NA; j_call: TRBJ2-1; v_call: TRBV28
cdr3_nt: TGCAGCGCCGAAGGTGGTACAGATACGCAGTATTTT; cdr3_aa: CSAEGGTDTQYF; d_call: NA; clone_size: NA; j_call: TRBJ2-3; v_call: TRBV29-1
cdr3_nt: TGTGCCAGCAATCGGGAGGGACCCAATGAGCAGTTCTTC; cdr3_aa: CASNREGPNEQFF; d_call: TRBD2; clone_size: NA; j_call: TRBJ2-1; v_call: TRBV9
cdr3_nt: TGTGCCAGTAGTATGGGCATTGGGACTTCCGAGCAGTACTTC; cdr3_aa: CASSMGIGTSEQYF; d_call: NA; clone_size: NA; j_call: TRBJ2-7; v_call: TRBV19
cdr3_nt: TGTGCCAGCAGCCCTGGGGGATTGGTCTACAATGAGCAGTTCTTC; cdr3_aa: CASSPGGLVYNEQFF; d_call: NA; clone_size: NA; j_call: TRBJ2-1; v_call: TRBV7-2
cdr3_nt: TGTGCCAGCAGCGTAGTAGAGGGCACTGAAGCTTTCTTT; cdr3_aa: CASSVVEGTEAFF; d_call: NA; clone_size: once; j_call: TRBJ1-1; v_call: TRBV9
cdr3_nt: TGTGCCAGCAGCACAGCGGGAGGGCGTCACGAGCAGTACTTC; cdr3_aa: CASSTAGGRHEQYF; d_call: TRBD2; clone_size: NA; j_call: TRBJ2-7; v_call: TRBV7-2
cdr3_nt: TGTGCCAGCCTAGACCGGGCGGATTACACCATATATTTT; cdr3_aa: CASLDRADYTIYF; d_call: NA; clone_size: once; j_call: TRBJ1-3; v_call: TRBV28
cdr3_nt: TGTGCCAGCACTCGAGACTCTGAGGTTACTGAAGCTTTCTTT; cdr3_aa: CASTRDSEVTEAFF; d_call: NA; clone_size: NA; j_call: TRBJ1-1; v_call: TRBV7-9
cdr3_nt: TGCGCCAGCAGCTGGGAACAGGGGGCTAACTATGGCTACACCTTC; cdr3_aa: CASSWEQGANYGYTF; d_call: TRBD1; clone_size: once; j_call: TRBJ1-2; v_call: TRBV5-1
cdr3_nt: TGTGCCAGCAGCTTGGAGACCTCAGGCTACGAGCAGTACTTC; cdr3_aa: CASSLETSGYEQYF; d_call: NA; clone_size: NA; j_call: TRBJ2-7; v_call: TRBV5-4
cdr3_nt: TGTGCCAGCAGTTGGGAGAATCAGCCCCAGCATTTT; cdr3_aa: CASSWENQPQHF; d_call: NA; clone_size: NA; j_call: TRBJ1-5; v_call: TRBV27
cdr3_nt: TGTGCCATCAGGGACTTACTAGGGAGGTCAGATACGCAGTATTTT; cdr3_aa: CAIRDLLGRSDTQYF; d_call: NA; clone_size: NA; j_call: TRBJ2-3; v_call: TRBV10-3
cdr3_nt: TGTGCCAGCATCCGAGAGATCGAAGCTTTCTTT; cdr3_aa: CASIREIEAFF; d_call: NA; clone_size: once; j_call: TRBJ1-1; v_call: TRBV2
cdr3_nt: TGTGCCTGGAGTGATACAGACCCCCTTGGGCGCGCGGAGACCCAGTACTTC; cdr3_aa: CAWSDTDPLGRAETQYF; d_call: NA; clone_size: many; j_call: TRBJ2-5; v_call: TRBV30
cdr3_nt: TGTGCCAGCAGTGAACCCGGAAAGCCCCAGCATTTT; cdr3_aa: CASSEPGKPQHF; d_call: NA; clone_size: NA; j_call: TRBJ1-5; v_call: TRBV25-1
cdr3_nt: TGTGCCCTTTGGGCTAATGAAAAACTGTTTTTT; cdr3_aa: CALWANEKLFF; d_call: NA; clone_size: NA; j_call: TRBJ1-4; v_call: TRBV30
cdr3_nt: TGTGCCAGCAGCTTAAGGGGGGGCCCCTACGAGCAGTACTTC; cdr3_aa: CASSLRGGPYEQYF; d_call: NA; clone_size: NA; j_call: TRBJ2-7; v_call: TRBV6-6
cdr3_nt: TGTGCCAGTAGTATATCAGGGCCTTCCTCTGGGGCCAACGTCCTGACTTTC; cdr3_aa: CASSISGPSSGANVLTF; d_call: NA; clone_size: NA; j_call: TRBJ2-6; v_call: TRBV19
cdr3_nt: TGTGCCAGCAGATTCGGTCCATATGGCTACACCTTC; cdr3_aa: CASRFGPYGYTF; d_call: NA; clone_size: NA; j_call: TRBJ1-2; v_call: TRBV2
cdr3_nt: TGTGCCAGCAGTGACAGGGTGAGGGCCCAGTACTTC; cdr3_aa: CASSDRVRAQYF; d_call: TRBD1; clone_size: NA; j_call: TRBJ2-5; v_call: TRBV6-5
cdr3_nt: TGTGCCAGCAGTTCGATCCTCTACGAGCAGTACTTC; cdr3_aa: CASSSILYEQYF; d_call: NA; clone_size: NA; j_call: TRBJ2-7; v_call: TRBV28
cdr3_nt: TGTGCCAGTAGACGGACAGGGGATCAGGGGACCCAGTACTTC; cdr3_aa: CASRRTGDQGTQYF; d_call: TRBD1; clone_size: NA; j_call: TRBJ2-5; v_call: TRBV19
cdr3_nt: TGCGCCAGCAGCTTCCCTAGCGGGGGGCCGGATACGCAGTATTTT; cdr3_aa: CASSFPSGGPDTQYF; d_call: TRBD2; clone_size: NA; j_call: TRBJ2-3; v_call: TRBV5-1
cdr3_nt: TGTGCCAGCAGTTACTCGATAGGACAGGGTGGCGAAAAACTGTTTTTT; cdr3_aa: CASSYSIGQGGEKLFF; d_call: TRBD1; clone_size: NA; j_call: TRBJ1-4; v_call: TRBV6-5
cdr3_nt: TGCGCCAGCAGGGCGGGGACTAAAGAGACCCAGTACTTC; cdr3_aa: CASRAGTKETQYF; d_call: TRBD2; clone_size: NA; j_call: TRBJ2-5; v_call: TRBV5-1
cdr3_nt: TGTGCCAGCAGCGGGACGATAGGAAACACCATATATTTT; cdr3_aa: CASSGTIGNTIYF; d_call: NA; clone_size: NA; j_call: TRBJ1-3; v_call: TRBV9
cdr3_nt: TGTGCCAGCAGTGTTAAGGGATCTGGGGCCAACGTCCTGACTTTC; cdr3_aa: CASSVKGSGANVLTF; d_call: NA; clone_size: NA; j_call: TRBJ2-6; v_call: TRBV2
cdr3_nt: TGTGCCAGCGACGGCGACACTAACACCGGCTATGGCTACACCTTC; cdr3_aa: CASDGDTNTGYGYTF; d_call: NA; clone_size: NA; j_call: TRBJ1-2; v_call: TRBV28